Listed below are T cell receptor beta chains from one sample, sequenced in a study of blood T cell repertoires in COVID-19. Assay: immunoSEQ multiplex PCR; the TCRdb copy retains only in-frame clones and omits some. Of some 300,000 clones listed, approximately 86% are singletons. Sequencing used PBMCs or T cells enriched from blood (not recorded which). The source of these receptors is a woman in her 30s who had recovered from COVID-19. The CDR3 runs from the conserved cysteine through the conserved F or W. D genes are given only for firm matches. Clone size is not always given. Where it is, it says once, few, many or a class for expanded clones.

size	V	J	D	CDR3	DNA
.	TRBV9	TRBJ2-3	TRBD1	CASSLRTGNTDTQYF	TGTGCCAGCAGCTTACGGACAGGGAACACAGATACGCAGTATTTT
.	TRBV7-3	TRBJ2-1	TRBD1	CASSASGQVKQFF	TGTGCCAGCAGCGCCTCGGGACAGGTAAAGCAGTTCTTC
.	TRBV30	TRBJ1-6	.	CAWSVERNSPLHF	TGTGCCTGGAGTGTGGAGAGGAATTCACCCCTCCACTTT
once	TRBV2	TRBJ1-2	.	CASSRELYGYTF	TGTGCCAGCAGTCGTGAACTATATGGCTACACCTTC
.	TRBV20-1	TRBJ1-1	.	CSARGPEAFF	TGCAGTGCTAGAGGTCCGGAAGCTTTCTTT
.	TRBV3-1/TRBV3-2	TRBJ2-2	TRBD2	CASRAGGKNTGELFF	TGTGCCAGCAGGGCGGGGGGCAAGAACACCGGGGAGCTGTTTTTT
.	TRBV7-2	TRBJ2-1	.	CASSSRGYGGDEQFF	TGTGCCAGCAGCTCAAGGGGATACGGGGGAGATGAGCAGTTCTTC
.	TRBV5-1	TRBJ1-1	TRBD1	CASSSGTGLMNTEAFF	TGCGCCAGCAGCTCAGGGACAGGCCTAATGAACACTGAAGCTTTCTTT
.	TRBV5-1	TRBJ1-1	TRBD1	CASSFGQGSEAFF	TGCGCCAGCAGCTTTGGACAGGGGTCTGAAGCTTTCTTT
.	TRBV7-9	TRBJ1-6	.	CASSSLRQISFSPLHF	TGTGCCAGCAGCTCGTTACGACAGATTAGCTTTTCACCCCTCCACTTT
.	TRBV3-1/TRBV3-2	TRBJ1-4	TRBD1	CASSQAVPGQGTTNEKLFF	TGTGCCAGCAGCCAAGCCGTCCCGGGACAGGGAACAACTAATGAAAAACTGTTTTTT
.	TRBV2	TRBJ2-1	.	CASSLQPGGEQFF	TGTGCCAGCAGTCTACAGCCCGGAGGTGAGCAGTTCTTC
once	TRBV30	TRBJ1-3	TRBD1	CAWSGGTGTGFSGNTIYF	TGTGCCTGGAGTGGGGGAACCGGGACAGGGTTCTCTGGAAACACCATATATTTT
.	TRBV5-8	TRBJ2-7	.	CASSLWASYEQYF	TGTGCCAGCAGCTTATGGGCGAGTTACGAGCAGTACTTC
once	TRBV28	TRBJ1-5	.	CASSRGRPQHF	TGTGCCAGCAGTCGAGGGAGGCCCCAGCATTTT
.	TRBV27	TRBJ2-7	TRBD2	CASSTLRFGTSGYEQYF	TGTGCCAGCAGCACCCTACGGTTCGGGACTAGCGGCTACGAGCAGTACTTC
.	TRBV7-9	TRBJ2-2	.	CASSPVRGAGTGELFF	TGTGCCAGCAGCCCTGTTCGGGGGGCAGGGACCGGGGAGCTGTTTTTT
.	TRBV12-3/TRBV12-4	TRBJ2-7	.	CASSFKYEQYF	TGTGCCAGCAGTTTTAAATACGAGCAGTACTTC
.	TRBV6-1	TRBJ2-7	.	CASSERTYRYEQYF	TGTGCCAGCAGTGAAAGGACTTACCGCTACGAGCAGTACTTC
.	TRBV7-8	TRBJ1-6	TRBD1	CASSLLSTGVNSPLHF	TGTGCCAGCAGCCTTCTCTCGACAGGGGTCAATTCACCCCTCCACTTT
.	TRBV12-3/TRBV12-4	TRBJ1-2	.	CASSLARDYGYTF	TGTGCCAGCAGTTTGGCCAGGGACTATGGCTACACCTTC
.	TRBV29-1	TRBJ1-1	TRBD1	CSVAGLTGGTEAFF	TGCAGCGTGGCTGGGCTTACAGGGGGCACTGAAGCTTTCTTT
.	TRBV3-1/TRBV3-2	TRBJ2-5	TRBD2	CASSQTSGRTTQYF	TGTGCCAGCAGCCAAACTAGCGGGAGAACCACCCAGTACTTC
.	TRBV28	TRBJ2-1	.	CASAQGGGRTDAEQFF	TGTGCCAGCGCCCAAGGGGGGGGCCGAACGGACGCTGAGCAGTTCTTC
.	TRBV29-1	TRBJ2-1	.	CSAFRDEQFF	TGCAGCGCGTTTAGAGATGAGCAGTTCTTC
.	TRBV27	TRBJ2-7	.	CASSLRAAPYEQYF	TGTGCCAGCAGTTTACGAGCGGCCCCCTACGAGCAGTACTTC
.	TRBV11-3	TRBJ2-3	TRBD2	CASSLDRSSGGLDTQYF	TGTGCCAGCAGCTTAGATAGGTCTAGCGGGGGGTTGGATACGCAGTATTTT
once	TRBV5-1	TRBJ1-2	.	CASSYREVGSDGYTF	TGCGCCAGCAGCTACCGGGAGGTTGGGTCAGATGGCTACACCTTC
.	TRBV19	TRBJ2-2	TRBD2	CASSTGQRGVGELFF	TGTGCCAGTAGCACAGGTCAGCGGGGAGTTGGGGAGCTGTTTTTT
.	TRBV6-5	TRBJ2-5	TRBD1	CASRTGHQETQYF	TGTGCCAGTCGGACAGGGCACCAAGAGACCCAGTACTTC
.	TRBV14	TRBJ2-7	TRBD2	CASRERGSYEQYF	TGTGCCAGTCGTGAGCGGGGGTCCTACGAGCAGTACTTC
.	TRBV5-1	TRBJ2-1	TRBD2	CASSLAELAGYGEQFF	TGCGCCAGCAGCTTGGCCGAGCTAGCGGGATACGGTGAGCAGTTCTTC
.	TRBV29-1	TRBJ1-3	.	CSVGGLSGNTIYF	TGCAGCGTTGGTGGGCTCTCTGGAAACACCATATATTTT
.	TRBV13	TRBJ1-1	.	CASSLPRNTEAFF	TGTGCCAGCAGCCTTCCGAGAAACACTGAAGCTTTCTTT
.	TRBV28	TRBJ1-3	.	CASSLEGSSGNTIYF	TGTGCCAGCAGTTTAGAAGGGAGCTCTGGAAACACCATATATTTT
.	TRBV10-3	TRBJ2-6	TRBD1	CAISDSLDRGRVGANVLTF	TGTGCCATCAGTGATAGCTTGGACAGGGGGCGCGTCGGGGCCAACGTCCTGACTTTC
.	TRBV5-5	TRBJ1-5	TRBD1	CASSLWGTVGNQPQHF	TGTGCCAGCAGCTTGTGGGGGACAGTAGGCAATCAGCCCCAGCATTTT
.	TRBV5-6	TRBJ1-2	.	CASSSTAPKGYTF	TGTGCCAGCAGCTCGACTGCCCCGAAGGGCTACACCTTC
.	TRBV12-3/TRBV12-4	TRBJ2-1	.	CATFGRYNEQFF	TGTGCCACCTTCGGTCGCTACAATGAGCAGTTCTTC
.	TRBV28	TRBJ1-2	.	CASRLTEAVPGHGYTF	TGTGCCAGCCGTCTGACTGAAGCGGTCCCCGGTCATGGCTACACCTTC
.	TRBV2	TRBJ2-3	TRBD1	CASMRQGTSTDTQYF	TGTGCCAGCATGAGACAGGGAACTAGCACAGATACGCAGTATTTT
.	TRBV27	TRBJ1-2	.	CASSPGVGYGYTF	TGTGCCAGCAGCCCGGGGGTGGGCTATGGCTACACCTTC
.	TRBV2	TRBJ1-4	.	CASSRESGTKLEKLFF	TGTGCCAGCAGCCGGGAGTCCGGGACGAAGCTAGAAAAACTGTTTTTT
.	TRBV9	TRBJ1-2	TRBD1	CASSPWTGGNYGYTF	TGTGCCAGCAGCCCGTGGACAGGGGGCAACTATGGCTACACCTTC
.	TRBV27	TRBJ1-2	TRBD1	CAIFLGQVIGYTF	TGTGCCATCTTCCTTGGACAGGTGATAGGCTACACCTTC
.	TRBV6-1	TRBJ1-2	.	CASSEGRFGGRF	TGTGCCAGCAGTGAAGGCAGGTTCGGTGGGCGCTTC
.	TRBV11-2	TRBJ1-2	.	CASSTPRLGGRYGYTF	TGTGCCAGCAGCACCCCTAGACTAGGAGGTCGTTATGGCTACACCTTC
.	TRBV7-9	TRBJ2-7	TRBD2	CASSLALADEQYF	TGTGCCAGCAGCTTAGCCCTAGCGGACGAGCAGTACTTC
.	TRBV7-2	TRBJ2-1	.	CASSLARNEQFF	TGTGCCAGCAGCTTAGCGCGCAATGAGCAGTTCTTC
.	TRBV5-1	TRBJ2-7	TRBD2	CASSRRVAGESSYEQYF	TGCGCCAGCAGCCGTAGGGTGGCGGGGGAGAGCTCCTACGAGCAGTACTTC
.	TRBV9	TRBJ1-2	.	CASSLGGRGGYTF	TGTGCCAGCAGCCTCGGGGGTAGAGGTGGCTACACCTTC
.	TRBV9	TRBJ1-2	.	CASSAGDFTFIGYTF	TGTGCCAGCAGCGCCGGGGACTTCACGTTTATTGGCTACACCTTC
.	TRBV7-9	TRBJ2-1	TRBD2	CASSRGRHNEQFF	TGTGCCAGCAGCCGCGGGAGACACAATGAGCAGTTCTTC
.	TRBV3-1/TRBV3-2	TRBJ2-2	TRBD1	CASSLDRGGELFF	TGTGCCAGCAGCCTTGACAGGGGCGGGGAGCTGTTTTTT
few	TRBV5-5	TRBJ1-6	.	CASSLAPRDSPLHF	TGTGCCAGCAGCTTGGCTCCGCGGGATTCACCCCTCCACTTT
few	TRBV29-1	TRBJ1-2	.	CSVSRPGGNYGYTF	TGCAGCGTTTCAAGGCCGGGGGGAAACTATGGCTACACCTTC
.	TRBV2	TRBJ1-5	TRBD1	CATSQIPGGNSNQPQHF	TGTGCCACAAGCCAGATCCCAGGGGGGAATAGCAATCAGCCCCAGCATTTT